The 27 T cell receptor beta chains below come from one sample, sequenced in a study of shared clonotypes between healthy human individuals. Only in-frame clones appear in the TCRdb table, and some are missing; sequencing was by immunoSEQ multiplex PCR. The sample holds nearly 750,000 clones, 72% seen once. Specimen: memory CD4+ T cells sorted from blood. Specified subset: CD45RA-negative fraction. The receptors come from a woman in her 30s in good health.

The V call is TRBV10-2, the J call TRBJ1-1, with D hard to call. Germline CDR1 is WSHSY and CDR2 is SAAADI. The V end was cut by 4 bases, the J end by 1 base, with 10 bases between. The CDR3 contains 14 residues. CDR3 in amino acids: CASSASAGNTEAFF. The CDR3 DNA follows: TGCGCCAGCAGTGCGTCGGCAGGGAACACTGAAGCTTTCTTT.

The rearrangement uses TRBV6-6 and TRBJ2-3; tentatively, D is TRBD2 (6 bases). The CDR3 covers 12 residues. The germline V gene encodes CDR1 MNHNY and CDR2 SVGAGI (reference sequence). V was cut by 11 bases and J by 1 base, with 10 bases left in between. CDR3 in DNA: TGTGCCGCGGGGAGTGGCACAGATACGCAGTATTTT. Its protein is CAAGSGTDTQYF.

The chain has TRBV11-2 and TRBJ2-5; 7 bases align to TRBD2. The CDR3 sequence is 15 residues long. CDR1 SGHAT and CDR2 FQNNGV come from the germline V gene. J was trimmed by 4 bases and V by 7 bases; bases with no gene match: 12. CDR3 residues: CASNPGLGGTETQYF. DNA for the CDR3: TGTGCCAGCAACCCCGGGCTGGGGGGGACAGAGACCCAGTACTTC. Full variable domain (missing parts from reference TRBV11-2 and TRBJ2-5): EAGVAQSPRYKIIEKRQSVAFWCNPISGHATLYWYQQILGQGPKLLIQFQNNGVVDDSQLPKDRFSAERLKGVDSTLKIQPAKLEDSAVYLCASNPGLGGTETQYFGPGTRLLVL.

The CDR3 DNA follows: TGTGCCAGCACATTGAAGGCGGGCGAGCAGTACTTC. This encodes CASTLKAGEQYF. This chain joins TRBV6-1 and TRBJ2-7; D might be TRBD2 (5 bases). V shed 7 bases and J shed 6 bases, with 13 bases lying between them. Germline V lookup: CDR1 MNHNS, CDR2 SASEGT. The CDR3 is 12 residues long.

The chain employs TRBV4-1 and TRBJ2-3, with no clear D. There are 12 residues in the CDR3. Trimming took off 3 bases at V and 2 bases at J, with 3 bases between the two ends. From germline, CDR1 is MGHRA and CDR2 YSYEKL. CDR3 sequence reads: CASSHNTDTQYF. CDR3 bases: TGCGCCAGCAGCCATAACACAGATACGCAGTATTTT.

The V gene is TRBV14, the J gene TRBJ2-3; 10 bases are a match to TRBD2. The CDR3 covers 17 residues. With V trimmed by 5 bases and J by 6 bases, 14 bases remained unmatched. Germline CDR1 SGHDN, CDR2 FVKESK. CDR3 sequence: CASSSSRTSGPEDTQYF. DNA for the CDR3: TGTGCCAGCAGCTCCAGTCGGACTAGCGGCCCTGAGGATACGCAGTATTTT.

This clone was counted a few times. This specimen includes other DNA sequences encoding the same CDR3. The V and J genes are TRBV5-1 and TRBJ2-7; either TRBD1 or TRBD2 may supply D (5 bases each). CDR3 length equals 13 residues. Germline CDR1 reads SGHRS; CDR2 reads YFSETQ. V was clipped by 0 bases and J by 7 bases, with 11 bases between them. Written as DNA, the CDR3 is TGCGCCAGCAGCTTGGGTACAGGCGGGGAGCAGTACTTC. It yields the protein CASSLGTGGEQYF.

The V and J genes are TRBV28 and TRBJ2-5, with a tentative D call TRBD1 (5 bases). The CDR3 is 19 amino acids. V was shortened by 3 bases and J by 0 bases, with 23 bases between the two germline ends. CDR1 and CDR2 from the germline V gene are MDHEN and SYDVKM. CDR3 residues: CASSFAVKGFLAYQETQYF. In nucleotides, the CDR3 is TGTGCCAGCAGTTTTGCGGTTAAGGGGTTTTTAGCCTACCAAGAGACCCAGTACTTC.

The gene calls are TRBV2 and TRBJ2-7; D tentatively fits TRBD1 or TRBD2 (6 bases each). The CDR3 length is 14 residues. Germline CDR1 is SNHLY and CDR2 is FYNNEI. V was pared by 6 bases and J by 3 bases, with 15 bases between. The CDR3 region has the DNA TGTGCCAGCAGGGGACAAGCGGGTCGCTACGAGCAGTACTTC. It specifies CASRGQAGRYEQYF.

The chain links TRBV18 to TRBJ1-3, with D unresolved. The CDR3 extends over 13 amino acids. Trimming pared 3 bases from V and 0 bases from J, leaving 3 bases between. CDR1 and CDR2 (germline): KGHSH, LQKENI. The CDR3 DNA reads as TGTGCCAGCTCACCGTCCTCTGGAAACACCATATATTTT. It yields the protein CASSPSSGNTIYF.

The chain combines TRBV7-2 with TRBJ2-1, with TRBD2 matching 7 bases. Germline lookup yields CDR1 SGHTA and CDR2 FQGNSA. V lost 1 base, J lost 9 bases, and 9 bases stayed unmatched. The CDR3 covers 15 residues. CDR3 DNA: TGTGCCAGCAGCTTAGTTGCACTAGCGATTGGTGAGCAGTTCTTC. This translates into CASSLVALAIGEQFF.

With respect to this clone: This sample includes further DNA sequences coding for the same CDR3. The chain recombines TRBV4-1 with TRBJ2-2; 14 bases map to TRBD2. V was pared by 4 bases and J by 3 bases, with 4 bases of the junction left unmatched. Germline V CDR1 and CDR2: MGHRA, YSYEKL. CDR3 length equals 17 residues. The CDR3 here is CASSLGLAGGYTGELFF. CDR3 nucleotides: TGCGCCAGCAGCCTTGGACTAGCGGGAGGATACACCGGGGAGCTGTTTTTT.

This clone was counted a single time. The chain couples TRBV5-6 to TRBJ2-3; tentatively, D is TRBD2 (5 bases). Germline assignment: CDR1 SGHDT and CDR2 YYEEEE. Between the trimmed V and J ends, which lost 0 bases and 3 bases, there was a span of 8 bases. The CDR3 is 14 residues long. The CDR3 here is CASSLAGITDTQYF. In DNA form, the CDR3 reads TGTGCCAGCAGCTTGGCCGGGATTACAGATACGCAGTATTTT.

This clone was seen a handful of times. This chain links TRBV4-2 with TRBJ2-7, with 11 bases fitting TRBD2. The CDR3 is 15 amino acids. The V gene's germline CDR1 is LGHNA and CDR2 YNFKEQ. V was clipped by 4 bases and J by 2 bases; unmatched bases: 4. The CDR3 spells CASSRGLAETYEQYF. CDR3 nucleotide sequence: TGTGCCAGCAGCCGGGGACTAGCGGAAACCTACGAGCAGTACTTC.

The count of this clone is one. This chain links TRBV7-2 with TRBJ2-1; TRBD2 matches 7 bases. CDR1 and CDR2 (germline): SGHTA, FQGNSA. The length of the CDR3 is 15 residues. V trimming: 5 bases; J trimming: 4 bases; junction bases outside the gene matches: 8. The CDR3 nucleotides are TGTGCCAGCAGCAGAGCGACTAGCCGTTACAATGAGCAGTTCTTC. This translates into CASSRATSRYNEQFF. Drawing the rest from reference TRBV7-2 and TRBJ2-1, the complete variable domain is GAGVSQSPSNKVTEKGKDVELRCDPISGHTALYWYRQSLGQGLEFLIYFQGNSAPDKSGLPSDRFSAERTGGSVSTLTIQRTQQEDSAVYLCASSRATSRYNEQFFGPGTRLTVL.

As for this clone: This sample includes further DNA sequences coding for the same CDR3. The chain has TRBV5-5 and TRBJ1-5; no clear D gene. The V and J ends lost 2 bases and 1 base respectively, with 4 bases between them. Per germline, CDR1 SGHKS and CDR2 YYEKEE (reference sequence). This CDR3 comprises 13 residues. The CDR3 is CASSLGSNQPQHF. The CDR3 DNA reads TGTGCCAGCAGCTTAGGCAGCAATCAGCCCCAGCATTTT.

The rearrangement uses TRBV7-3 and TRBJ2-2; D is uncertain. The CDR3 spans 12 residues. The germline CDR1 and CDR2 sequences are SGHTA and FQGTGA. V lost 5 bases, J lost 8 bases, and 9 bases lay in between. The CDR3 region is CASSHPGGELFF. CDR3 in DNA: TGTGCCAGCAGCCACCCCGGGGGGGAGCTGTTTTTT.

The V call is TRBV18, the J call TRBJ2-5, with 8 bases identical to TRBD2. CDR1 KGHSH and CDR2 LQKENI come from the germline V gene. With 3 bases clipped from V and 1 base from J, the junction kept 7 bases outside the gene matches. This CDR3 contains 16 residues. The CDR3 loop reads CASSPGVAGTQETQYF. Here the CDR3 DNA reads TGTGCCAGCTCACCCGGAGTAGCGGGGACCCAAGAGACCCAGTACTTC.

The chain has TRBV5-1 and TRBJ2-2, with 11 bases lining up with TRBD1. With V trimmed by 6 bases and J by 3 bases, 4 bases remained unmatched. The CDR3 length is 15 residues. Looked up from germline, CDR1 is SGHRS and CDR2 is YFSETQ. The CDR3 is CASIQGQGDTGELFF. The CDR3 DNA sequence: TGCGCCAGCATCCAGGGACAGGGGGACACCGGGGAGCTGTTTTTT.

This clone was seen only a few times. The chain carries TRBV27 and TRBJ2-7; D is ambiguous. CDR3 size: 15 residues. V lost 5 bases and J lost 6, with 20 bases in between. Germline CDR1 reads MNHEY; CDR2 reads SMNVEV (reference sequence). This chain's CDR3 is CASSRRRHPPSEQYF. The CDR3 region has the DNA TGTGCCAGCAGTCGGAGACGCCACCCCCCTTCCGAGCAGTACTTC.

The J gene is TRBJ1-5, the V gene TRBV6-5, with a tentative D call TRBD1 (6 bases). Germline values: CDR1 MNHEY, CDR2 SVGAGI. This CDR3 has 15 residues. Trimming removed 6 bases at V and 0 bases at J, with 12 bases between. The CDR3 sequence: CASSQGSPSNQPQHF. In DNA, the CDR3 is TGTGCCAGCAGCCAGGGGTCGCCTAGCAATCAGCCCCAGCATTTT.

This clone was seen more than once but under ten times. The chain has TRBV9 and TRBJ1-4; D might be TRBD1 (5 bases). The CDR3 is 15 amino acids. V was shortened by 0 bases and J by 4 bases, with 10 bases between the two germline ends. Germline V gene data show CDR1 as SGDLS and CDR2 as YYNGEE. For the CDR3, the DNA is TGTGCCAGCAGCGTAGATCGACAGCTTAATGAAAAACTGTTTTTT. Translating it yields CASSVDRQLNEKLFF.

This clone was counted only a few times. The chain recombines TRBV28 with TRBJ1-2; 11 bases map to TRBD1. CDR3 length equals 16 residues. V lost 4 bases to trimming and J lost 8 bases; unmatched junction nucleotides: 12. The germline gives CDR1 MDHEN, CDR2 SYDVKM. DNA of the CDR3: TGTGCCAGCAGTTCTGGACAGGGGGCTCGGACGAGAGGCTACACCTTC. This codes for CASSSGQGARTRGYTF.

The chain has TRBV18 and TRBJ2-3; a possible D gene is TRBD2 (6 bases). Trimming cost V 0 bases and J 2 bases, with 12 bases left between them. The CDR3 has 16 amino acids. Per germline, CDR1 KGHSH and CDR2 LQKENI. The CDR3 spells CASSPPGAGFTDTQYF. CDR3 bases: TGTGCCAGCTCACCACCTGGAGCGGGCTTCACAGATACGCAGTATTTT.

The genes are TRBV7-9 and TRBJ2-5; 9 nucleotides line up with TRBD1. V was clipped by 8 bases and J by 5 bases; unmatched bases: 9. Germline CDR1 SEHNR, CDR2 FQNEAQ (reference sequence). This CDR3 region has 14 residues. The CDR3: CASSDRGGQETQYF. CDR3 sequence (DNA): TGTGCCAGCTCGGACAGGGGAGGGCAGGAGACCCAGTACTTC.

The sample holds a few counts of this clone. In DNA form, the CDR3 reads TGCGCCAGCAGCTCGTCGACTAGCGGATACAATGAGCAGTTCTTC. It is translated as CASSSSTSGYNEQFF. This chain connects TRBV5-1 to TRBJ2-1; 9 nucleotides match TRBD2. Germline CDR1 reads SGHRS; CDR2 reads YFSETQ. The CDR3 has 15 residues. The V segment lost 3 bases and the J segment 4 bases; nucleotides outside the gene matches: 5.

V gene TRBV28 combines with J gene TRBJ2-4; D is unclear. The CDR3 runs 14 residues. Germline values: CDR1 MDHEN, CDR2 SYDVKM. Between the trimmed V and J ends, which lost 5 bases and 8 bases, there was a span of 16 bases. The CDR3 coding sequence is TGTGCCAGCAGTCTTGAAGCAATCGTGGACATTCAGTACTTC. Residues: CASSLEAIVDIQYF.